Below, 2 T cell receptor beta chains from the same sample are listed, as sequenced in a study of read filtering for tumor transcriptome and immune sequencing. From approximately 430 ng of RNA, a library with molecular barcoded alpha/delta and beta/gamma adaptors was made. A single record per CDR3 protein comes from TCRdb applying MiXCR to the reads. The sample records tens of thousands of distinct CDR3 sequences, about 20% being singletons. The specimen sequenced was a population of CD138-negative cells sorted from bone marrow. These receptors originate from a donor at least 40 years old with multiple myeloma.

This clonotype was detected ten times or more. The chain is built from TRBV10-3 and TRBJ1-2, with D possibly TRBD1 on 5 matching bases. The CDR3 has 12 residues. Deletions cut 6 bases from V and 4 bases from J, with 9 bases between. Germline lookup yields CDR1 ENHRY and CDR2 SYGVKD. As DNA, the CDR3 is TGTGCCATCAGCCCCGACAGCTATGGCTACACCTTC. It codes for CAISPDSYGYTF.

Ten or more counts support this clonotype. The chain has TRBV6-1 and TRBJ2-3, with 8 positions matching TRBD2. The length of the CDR3 is 17 residues. With V trimmed by 4 bases and J by 1 base, 10 bases remained unmatched. Per germline, CDR1 MNHNS and CDR2 SASEGT. In DNA, the CDR3 is TGTGCCAGCAGTGGATTCGGAGCGGGGGCCGGCACAGATACGCAGTATTTT. It yields the protein CASSGFGAGAGTDTQYF.